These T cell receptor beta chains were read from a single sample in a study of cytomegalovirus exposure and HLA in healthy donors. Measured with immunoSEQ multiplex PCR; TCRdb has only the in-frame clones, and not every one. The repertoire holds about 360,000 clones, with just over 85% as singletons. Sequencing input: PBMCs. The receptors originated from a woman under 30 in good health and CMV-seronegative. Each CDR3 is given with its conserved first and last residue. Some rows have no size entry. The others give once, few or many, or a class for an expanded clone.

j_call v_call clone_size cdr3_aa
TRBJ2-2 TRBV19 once CASLVRVNTGELFF
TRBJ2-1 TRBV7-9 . CASTDKPGLAAYNEQFF
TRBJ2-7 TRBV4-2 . CASSQGASTAYEQYF
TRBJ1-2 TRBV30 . CAWSRGAQNYGYTF
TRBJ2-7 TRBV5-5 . CASSSRDRGHEQYF
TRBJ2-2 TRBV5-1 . CASSLGQSGELFF
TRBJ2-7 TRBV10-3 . CAISERDRVYEQYF
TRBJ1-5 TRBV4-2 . CASSYKISRGLRGNQPQHF
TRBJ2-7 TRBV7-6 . CASSSGQGPYEQYF
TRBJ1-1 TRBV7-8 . CASASGGQFRNTEAFF
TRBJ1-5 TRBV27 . CASPFWPGTGRNQPQHF
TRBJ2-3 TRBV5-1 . CASSPQTGGGPNTQYF
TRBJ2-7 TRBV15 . CATRVSGTYEQYF
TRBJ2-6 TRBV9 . CASSVAYSGANVLTF
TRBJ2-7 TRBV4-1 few CASSQELAAYEQYF
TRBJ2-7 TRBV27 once CASSPHPTGFLDEQYF
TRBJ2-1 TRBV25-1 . CASSVRGRYNEQFF
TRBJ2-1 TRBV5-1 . CASSTLALSSYNEQFF
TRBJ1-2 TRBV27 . CASSLLGTQHSYGYTF
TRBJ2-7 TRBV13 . CASSRGLAGGYEQYF
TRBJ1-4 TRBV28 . CASTGTGDQKLFF
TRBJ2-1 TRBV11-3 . CASSLGDRDNNEQFF
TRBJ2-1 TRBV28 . CASSRLLAPSYNEQFF
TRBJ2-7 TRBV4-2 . CASSQGDISYEQYF
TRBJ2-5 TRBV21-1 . CASSKATSGGAGETQYF
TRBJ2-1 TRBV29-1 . CSSRGYNEQFF
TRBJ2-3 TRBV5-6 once CASSSTDTQYF